This TCR beta chain came from a study of early T cells in non-severe SARS-CoV-2 infection. Study overall: Sequencing targeted bulk RNA from unsorted whole blood, leaving chains unpaired. Study conclusions and caveats: The study's VDJdb matching favored anti-spike CD8 responses and missed private and CD4 specificities.

This clonotype was counted at least ten times. Its antigen is unidentified. The TCR library protocol attached unique molecular identifiers to the individual cDNA molecules. TCRdb reprocessed the 5' RACE reads via MiXCR and lists one record per CDR3 protein. This sample has tens of thousands of distinct CDR3 sequences, with 12% found just once. V lost 4 bases and J lost 4, with 10 bases in between. This CDR3 has 13 amino acids. The germline V gene encodes CDR1 SGHDN and CDR2 FVKESK. The chain links TRBV14 to TRBJ1-1, with unresolved D. Sequencing input: whole blood. The sequence was obtained from an adult who was a healthcare worker with PCR-confirmed SARS-CoV-2 infection or an uninfected control (not recorded which). CDR3 loop: CASSRTESTEAFF. The DNA for the CDR3 is TGTGCCAGCAGCCGGACGGAATCCACTGAAGCTTTCTTT.